The next 8 T cell receptor beta chains were all read from a single sample in a study of blood T cell repertoires in COVID-19. Clones were read by immunoSEQ multiplex PCR, and TCRdb kept only the in-frame ones, dropping some. The sample has almost 55,000 clones; over 75% are singletons. Material: peripheral blood. The receptors derive from a man aged 50-59 years with active COVID-19.

The chain has TRBV6-2 or TRBV6-3 and TRBJ2-5; no reliable D call. Looked up from germline, CDR1 is MNHEY and CDR2 is SVGEGT. V lost 5 bases to trimming and J lost 5 bases, with 15 bases between them. This CDR3 is 14 amino acids long. Written as DNA, the CDR3 is TGTGCCAGCAGTCCCCCAAGTAGGCGGGAGACCCAGTACTTC. The encoded protein is CASSPPSRRETQYF.

This clone has just one count. This rearrangement joins TRBV19 to TRBJ2-2; TRBD1 aligns across 7 bases. CDR1 LNHDA and CDR2 SQIVND come from the germline V gene (reference sequence). The CDR3 length is 15 residues. With 7 bases clipped from V and 4 bases from J, the junction kept 9 bases outside the gene matches. The CDR3 protein is CASTRRGGATGELFF. CDR3 DNA sequence: TGTGCCAGTACCCGGAGAGGGGGCGCCACCGGGGAGCTGTTTTTT.

The chain combines TRBV4-3 with TRBJ2-7; 7 bases map to TRBD1. V lost 3 bases to trimming and J lost 3 bases; unmatched junction nucleotides: 8. Germline loops: CDR1 LGHNA, CDR2 YSLEER. This CDR3 contains 15 residues. CDR3 in DNA: TGCGCCAGCAGCCAGGACCCGGGACAGCGCTACGAGCAGTACTTC. Amino acid sequence: CASSQDPGQRYEQYF.

The rearrangement uses TRBV28 and TRBJ2-1; 13 bases map to TRBD2. This CDR3 spans 17 amino acids. Germline lookup yields CDR1 MDHEN and CDR2 SYDVKM. V was clipped by 7 bases and J by 7 bases; unmatched bases: 13. CDR3 bases: TGTGCCAGCAAAGAGGCCGGGACTAGCGGGACGCTGAATGAGCAGTTCTTC. It yields the protein CASKEAGTSGTLNEQFF.

V gene TRBV9 combines with J gene TRBJ2-7; 8 nucleotides match TRBD1. CDR3 length equals 16 residues. Germline V lookup: CDR1 SGDLS, CDR2 YYNGEE. V was clipped by 3 bases and J by 2 bases; unmatched bases: 10. CDR3 region: CASSAGPGQGAYEQYF. The DNA of the CDR3 is TGTGCCAGCAGCGCCGGTCCCGGACAGGGAGCCTACGAGCAGTACTTC.

The chain carries TRBV4-3 and TRBJ2-1; D might be TRBD2 (6 bases). Between the trimmed V and J ends, which lost 0 bases and 5 bases, there was a span of 14 bases. The germline gives CDR1 LGHNA, CDR2 YSLEER. The CDR3 is 16 residues long. The CDR3 spells CASSQDSRGKNNEQFF. CDR3 sequence (DNA): TGCGCCAGCAGCCAAGATTCCCGCGGGAAAAACAATGAGCAGTTCTTC.

The chain uses TRBV19 and TRBJ1-5; 9 bases map to TRBD1. The CDR3 totals 15 residues. Unmatched junction bases numbered 9, after V lost 6 bases and J lost 6 bases. Germline loops: CDR1 LNHDA, CDR2 SQIVND (reference sequence). CDR3: CASRTGQGLTQPQHF. For the CDR3, the DNA is TGTGCCAGTAGAACGGGACAGGGACTGACTCAGCCCCAGCATTTT.

This sequence joins TRBV15 and TRBJ2-2, with D perhaps TRBD2 (5 bases). Germline lookup yields CDR1 LNHNV and CDR2 YYDKDF (reference sequence). With 1 base removed from V and 2 bases from J, the gap between germline ends came to 11 bases. The CDR3 length is 16 residues. CDR3 region: CATSRGLGVNTGELFF. Written as DNA, the CDR3 is TGTGCCACCAGCAGAGGGCTCGGGGTAAACACCGGGGAGCTGTTTTTT.